A single sample is the source of the 19 T cell receptor beta chains below, sequenced in a study of cytomegalovirus exposure and HLA in healthy donors. The study ran its PCR with 60 Vbeta and 13 Jbeta primers. Method: immunoSEQ multiplex PCR; TCRdb's copy keeps in-frame clones and lacks some. The sample includes some 100,000 clones, 80% to 90% of them seen just once. Sequenced: PBMCs. These receptors were collected from a woman between 18 and 30 years old in good health and CMV-seronegative.

CDR3: CASSFLAGDNEQFF. As DNA, the CDR3 is TGCGCCAGCAGCTTCCTAGCGGGAGACAATGAGCAGTTCTTC. The chain links TRBV5-1 to TRBJ2-1; 10 bases are shared with TRBD2. This CDR3 has 14 residues. CDR1 SGHRS and CDR2 YFSETQ come from the germline V gene. J gave up 5 bases and V 2 bases, and 1 base lay outside the gene matches. The whole variable domain, remainder taken from reference TRBV5-1 and TRBJ2-1, is KAGVTQTPRYLIKTRGQQVTLSCSPISGHRSVSWYQQTPGQGLQFLFEYFSETQRNKGNFPGRFSGRQFSNSRSEMNVSTLELGDSALYLCASSFLAGDNEQFFGPGTRLTVL.

This chain uses TRBV27 with TRBJ2-2; D gene ambiguous. CDR1 is MNHEY and CDR2 is SMNVEV in the germline V gene (reference sequence). V dropped 7 bases and J dropped 0 bases, with 3 bases sitting between them. CDR3 length equals 12 residues. CDR3 sequence: CASNTNTGELFF. The CDR3 coding sequence is TGTGCCAGCAACACGAACACCGGGGAGCTGTTTTTT.

This chain uses TRBV7-2 with TRBJ2-7; D unclear. The CDR3 covers 13 residues. V lost 5 bases and J lost 3, with 11 bases in between. Germline values: CDR1 SGHTA, CDR2 FQGNSA. The CDR3 DNA sequence: TGTGCCAGCAGCCCGGGTCCTGGCTACGAGCAGTACTTC. Protein sequence: CASSPGPGYEQYF.

J is TRBJ1-2 and V is TRBV7-8, with a tentative D call TRBD1 (5 bases). The germline gives CDR1 SGHVS, CDR2 FQNEAQ. V lost 4 bases, J lost 1 base, and 19 bases lay in between. CDR3 length equals 17 residues. The CDR3 is CASSSRWQGSDNYGYTF. For the CDR3, the DNA is TGTGCCAGCAGCTCACGCTGGCAGGGAAGTGATAACTATGGCTACACCTTC.

The J gene is TRBJ1-4, the V gene TRBV6-6, with D unclear. Trimming pared 6 bases from V and 9 bases from J, leaving 5 bases between. Germline V gene lookup returns CDR1 MNHNY and CDR2 SVGAGI (reference sequence). The CDR3 runs 10 residues. The chain's CDR3 is CASRLQKLFF. In DNA, the CDR3 is TGTGCCAGCAGACTACAAAAACTGTTTTTT.

This chain uses TRBV18 with TRBJ1-4; 7 bases are a match to TRBD1. The CDR3 extends over 15 amino acids. J was trimmed by 5 bases and V by 6 bases; bases with no gene match: 9. Germline-derived CDR1 and CDR2 are KGHSH and LQKENI. The CDR3 nucleotides read TGTGCCAGCTCCCGCTTGTCGACAGGGAATGAAAAACTGTTTTTT. Its translation: CASSRLSTGNEKLFF.

About this clone: At the DNA level, this CDR3 is encoded by other sequences in the same sample as well. The chain joins TRBV5-6 to TRBJ2-7; weak D call: TRBD1 (5 bases). CDR3 size: 13 residues. The germline V and J ends were trimmed by 2 bases and 0 bases, with 6 bases remaining between them. Germline V gene lookup returns CDR1 SGHDT and CDR2 YYEEEE. CDR3 DNA sequence: TGTGCCAGCAGCTTTGACAGCTCCTACGAGCAGTACTTC. Its protein product is CASSFDSSYEQYF.

This clone was seen just once. The chain links TRBV28 to TRBJ1-6; D is perhaps TRBD1 (6 bases). Germline V gives CDR1 MDHEN, CDR2 SYDVKM. This CDR3 comprises 13 residues. The V gene lost 4 bases and the J gene lost 14 bases, with 15 bases spanning the gap. DNA of the CDR3: TGTGCCAGCAGTTGGGGGTCCACAGGGTCCCTCCACTTT. This encodes CASSWGSTGSLHF.

The rearrangement links TRBV6-5 to TRBJ2-6; TRBD2 might be the D (5 bases). Deletions cut 11 bases from V and 0 bases from J, with 8 bases between. Germline assignment: CDR1 MNHEY and CDR2 SVGAGI. This CDR3 has 13 residues. This CDR3 reads CAAAGSGANVLTF. Written as DNA, the CDR3 is TGTGCCGCCGCGGGCTCTGGGGCCAACGTCCTGACTTTC.

The genes are TRBV7-9 and TRBJ2-7; 11 bases are shared with TRBD1. The CDR3 spans 16 residues. Losses at the gene ends were 4 bases for V and 2 bases for J; bases not matched to a gene: 7. Per the germline V gene, CDR1 is SEHNR and CDR2 is FQNEAQ (reference sequence). The CDR3 here is CASSYATGQGAYEQYF. CDR3 nucleotide sequence: TGTGCCAGCAGCTATGCCACGGGACAGGGGGCCTACGAGCAGTACTTC.

The chain carries TRBV5-4 and TRBJ1-2, with 11 bases fitting TRBD1. Trimming removed 4 bases from V and 5 bases from J; junction bases left unmatched: 4. Germline V gene sequence: CDR1 SGHNT, CDR2 YYREEE (reference sequence). CDR3 length: 14 residues. The CDR3 protein is CASSLDRGPYGYTF. In nucleotides, the CDR3 is TGTGCCAGCAGCCTGGACAGGGGGCCGTATGGCTACACCTTC.

The V and J genes are TRBV25-1 and TRBJ2-1, with D maybe TRBD1 (6 bases). The CDR3 is made up of 17 amino acids. CDR1 is MGHDK and CDR2 is SYGVNS in the germline V gene. V dropped 3 bases and J dropped 1 base, with 16 bases sitting between them. The CDR3 DNA follows: TGTGCCAGCAGTGACCCCCGACAGGAACATTCCTACAATGAGCAGTTCTTC. Amino acid sequence: CASSDPRQEHSYNEQFF.

V gene TRBV7-9 combines with J gene TRBJ1-1, with 8 nucleotides matching TRBD1. Trimming at V came to 1 base and at J to 5 bases, leaving 3 bases not matched to a gene. The CDR3 totals 14 residues. The germline V gene encodes CDR1 SEHNR and CDR2 FQNEAQ (reference sequence). The CDR3 bases are TGTGCCAGCAGCTTAGAAGGACAGGGAACTGAAGCTTTCTTT. It codes for CASSLEGQGTEAFF.

The chain has TRBV9 and TRBJ1-2, with 9 bases matching TRBD1. The germline gives CDR1 SGDLS, CDR2 YYNGEE. The V segment lost 0 bases and the J segment 0 bases; nucleotides outside the gene matches: 12. CDR3 size: 19 residues. CDR3 residues: CASSVDIPGQGATNYGYTF. The CDR3 DNA reads TGTGCCAGCAGCGTAGACATTCCGGGACAGGGCGCCACTAACTATGGCTACACCTTC.

This chain uses TRBV1 with TRBJ1-1; the D call of TRBD1 is as the table states it, not checked on the DNA. TRBV1 is classified as a pseudogene. The CDR3 is 17 amino acids. CDR3 nucleotide sequence: TGCACCAGCAGCCAAGATCCAAGCAAGAGGGGGCAGACTGAAGCTTTCTTT. It encodes CTSSQDPSKRGQTEAFF.

This clone occurred once. The rearrangement links TRBV7-6 to TRBJ2-2; 7 positions agree with TRBD1. Per the germline V gene, CDR1 is SGHVS and CDR2 is FNYEAQ. The CDR3 runs 16 residues. The ends lost 3 bases at V and 2 bases at J; junction bases unmatched: 6. The CDR3 DNA sequence: TGTGCCAGCAGCTTTTTGGGACAGCTTAACACCGGGGAGCTGTTTTTT. Amino acid sequence: CASSFLGQLNTGELFF.

This chain joins TRBV5-4 and TRBJ2-1; perhaps TRBD2 as D (7 bases). This CDR3 spans 14 amino acids. The V gene lost 4 bases and the J gene lost 6 bases, with 14 bases spanning the gap. CDR1 and CDR2 from the germline V gene are SGHNT and YYREEE (reference sequence). CDR3 bases: TGTGCCAGCAGCCTTGAGGGGGGGCGCAATGAGCAGTTCTTC. Its protein product is CASSLEGGRNEQFF.

This clone was seen a single time. CDR3 coding DNA: TGTGCCAGCAGTCCACAGGGGACCCACGAGCAGTACTTC. Translation gives CASSPQGTHEQYF. This sequence joins TRBV28 and TRBJ2-7, with 7 bases lining up with TRBD1. This CDR3 comprises 13 residues. Germline CDR1 is MDHEN and CDR2 is SYDVKM. V shed 5 bases and J 5 bases; nucleotides not matched to a gene: 6.

This rearrangement joins TRBV27 to TRBJ1-1; the D gene is possibly TRBD1 (6 bases). V lost 6 bases and J lost 4, with 24 bases in between. This CDR3 is 17 amino acids long. Germline CDR1 and CDR2: MNHEY and SMNVEV (reference sequence). CDR3 in amino acids: CASSLSPPTGAVTEAFF. DNA of the CDR3: TGTGCCAGCAGCCTATCCCCCCCGACAGGAGCGGTCACTGAAGCTTTCTTT.